Listed below are T cell receptor beta chains from one sample, sequenced in a study of blood T cell repertoires in COVID-19. Generated by immunoSEQ multiplex PCR, the TCRdb table keeps only in-frame clones and is missing some. This sample has roughly 150,000 clones, with over 75% found just once. The sequenced material came from peripheral blood. These TCRs come from a man aged 50-59 years with acute or convalescent COVID-19. Both conserved end residues are part of each CDR3. A D gene is named only where the DNA matches it firmly. Not every row has a clone size; where given, it reads once, few, many or a size class.

>TRBJ2-7|NA|NA|TRBV6-1
CASSEEINYEQYF
TGTGCCAGCAGTGAGGAGATAAACTACGAGCAGTACTTC
>TRBJ1-2|NA|NA|TRBV7-9
CASSLVGPYGYTF
TGTGCCAGCAGCTTAGTTGGGCCCTATGGCTACACCTTC
>TRBJ2-1|NA|TRBD2|TRBV19
CASTPGLAGGQMSNEQFF
TGTGCCAGTACCCCGGGACTAGCGGGAGGGCAAATGAGCAATGAGCAGTTCTTC
>TRBJ1-1|NA|TRBD1|TRBV12-5
CASGLGLTGVTEAFF
TGTGCTAGTGGTTTGGGATTGACAGGGGTCACTGAAGCTTTCTTT
>TRBJ2-7|once|TRBD1|TRBV5-1
CASSVYDRDVHEQYF
TGCGCCAGCAGCGTGTACGACAGGGACGTCCACGAGCAGTACTTC
>TRBJ2-3|NA|NA|TRBV6-5
CASSYSFATSTDTQYF
TGTGCCAGCAGTTACTCCTTCGCTACTAGCACAGATACGCAGTATTTT
>TRBJ2-3|NA|TRBD2|TRBV7-8
CASSPQTSGRAGTDTQYF
TGTGCCAGCAGCCCCCAAACTAGCGGGAGGGCCGGTACAGATACGCAGTATTTT
>TRBJ1-2|NA|NA|TRBV5-6
CASSFGSSGGLRYGYTF
TGTGCCAGCAGCTTTGGGTCGAGCGGGGGCCTCCGCTATGGCTACACCTTC
>TRBJ2-7|NA|TRBD1|TRBV28
CASRTSGTGREQYF
TGTGCCAGCAGAACCTCCGGGACAGGACGCGAGCAGTACTTC
>TRBJ2-3|once|NA|TRBV27
CASSWLARPTDTQYF
TGTGCCAGCAGTTGGCTAGCGAGACCCACAGATACGCAGTATTTT
>TRBJ1-5|NA|TRBD1|TRBV15
CATTIRQGAGQPQHF
TGTGCCACCACCATAAGACAGGGAGCCGGTCAGCCCCAGCATTTT
>TRBJ2-2|NA|TRBD1|TRBV15
CATTPGQGIGELFF
TGTGCCACCACCCCGGGACAGGGGATCGGGGAGCTGTTTTTT
>TRBJ1-6|NA|NA|TRBV6-1
CASSAVFGNSPLHF
TGTGCCAGCAGCGCGGTTTTTGGGAATTCACCCCTCCACTTT
>TRBJ2-7|NA|NA|TRBV10-3
CAISDQALLYEQYF
TGTGCCATCAGTGACCAGGCTTTATTATACGAGCAGTACTTC
>TRBJ2-3|NA|NA|TRBV6-5
CASRWTSRIEDTQYF
TGTGCCAGCAGATGGACATCGCGGATCGAAGATACGCAGTATTTT
>TRBJ2-7|NA|NA|TRBV6-2/TRBV6-3
CASSYDTEQYF
TGTGCCAGCAGTTACGACACCGAGCAGTACTTC
>TRBJ1-2|NA|TRBD1|TRBV6-5
CASSQGDYGYTF
TGTGCCAGCAGTCAGGGGGACTATGGCTACACCTTC
>TRBJ2-1|NA|TRBD2|TRBV4-1
CASSQPTSGSYNEQFF
TGCGCCAGCAGCCAGCCGACTAGCGGGAGTTACAATGAGCAGTTCTTC
>TRBJ1-6|NA|NA|TRBV2
CASSRAGGPYNSPLHF
TGTGCCAGCAGTCGGGCGGGGGGCCCCTATAATTCACCCCTCCACTTT
>TRBJ1-2|NA|TRBD1|TRBV2
CASNRDRADYGYTF
TGTGCCAGCAATCGGGACAGGGCTGACTATGGCTACACCTTC
>TRBJ2-7|NA|NA|TRBV2
CASDDRNSYEQYF
TGTGCCAGTGATGACAGGAACTCCTACGAGCAGTACTTC
>TRBJ1-2|NA|NA|TRBV7-9
CASSPTTGTKFGYTF
TGTGCCAGCAGCCCAACTACCGGGACAAAGTTTGGCTACACCTTC
>TRBJ2-5|NA|NA|TRBV12-3/TRBV12-4
CASSFGDYGTQYF
TGTGCCAGCAGTTTCGGAGACTACGGGACCCAGTACTTC
>TRBJ1-2|NA|NA|TRBV7-9
CASSLRNHYGYTF
TGTGCCAGCAGCTTGAGGAATCACTATGGCTACACCTTC
>TRBJ2-5|NA|NA|TRBV3-1/TRBV3-2
CASSLEATKKTQYF
TGTGCCAGCAGCTTGGAGGCAACCAAAAAGACCCAGTACTTC
>TRBJ1-3|NA|TRBD1|TRBV11-1
CASSRQGPGNTIYF
TGTGCCAGCAGCCGACAGGGTCCAGGAAACACCATATATTTT
>TRBJ2-1|NA|TRBD1|TRBV5-1
CASSSDRNEQFF
TGCGCCAGCAGCTCGGACAGGAATGAGCAGTTCTTC
>TRBJ1-5|once|TRBD1|TRBV11-2
CASSLGQGDQPQHF
TGTGCCAGCAGCCTCGGACAGGGGGATCAGCCCCAGCATTTT
>TRBJ2-1|NA|NA|TRBV3-1/TRBV3-2
CASSPGQIYNEQFF
TGTGCCAGCAGCCCCGGACAGATATACAATGAGCAGTTCTTC
>TRBJ2-1|NA|TRBD1|TRBV6-1
CASSEAWGQEKYNEQFF
TGTGCCAGCAGTGAAGCGTGGGGACAGGAAAAGTACAATGAGCAGTTCTTC
>TRBJ2-3|NA|NA|TRBV7-3
CASSPGTSTDTQYF
TGTGCCAGCAGCCCCGGGACTAGCACAGATACGCAGTATTTT
>TRBJ1-5|NA|NA|TRBV5-1
CASSLGPGLKPQHF
TGCGCCAGCAGCTTGGGGCCGGGTTTGAAGCCCCAGCATTTT
>TRBJ1-1|NA|TRBD1|TRBV19
CASRQTGRETEAFF
TGTGCCAGTAGGCAGACAGGGCGGGAAACTGAAGCTTTCTTT
>TRBJ1-2|NA|TRBD1|TRBV7-9
CASTTTGGYYGYTF
TGTGCCAGCACCACGACAGGGGGCTACTATGGCTACACCTTC
>TRBJ1-6|NA|TRBD1|TRBV7-9
CASSLASGTGDSPLHF
TGTGCCAGCAGCCTCGCTTCCGGGACAGGGGATTCACCCCTCCACTTT
>TRBJ2-4|NA|NA|TRBV19
CASSSHPEIQYF
TGTGCCAGTAGTTCCCACCCGGAGATTCAGTACTTC
>TRBJ2-6|NA|NA|TRBV11-3
CASSSSDRGPGANVLTF
TGTGCCAGCAGCTCCTCAGATCGAGGCCCTGGGGCCAACGTCCTGACTTTC
>TRBJ2-7|NA|TRBD1|TRBV2
CASSKTGTYEQYF
TGTGCCAGCAGCAAGACAGGGACCTACGAGCAGTACTTC
>TRBJ1-1|NA|NA|TRBV7-8
CASSPGGTEAFF
TGTGCCAGCAGCCCCGGGGGAACTGAAGCTTTCTTT
>TRBJ2-2|NA|TRBD1|TRBV5-1
CASNWDSPNTGELFF
TGCGCCAGCAACTGGGACAGCCCGAACACCGGGGAGCTGTTTTTT
>TRBJ2-7|NA|TRBD1|TRBV6-6
CASSYRGGAYEQYF
TGTGCCAGCAGCTACAGGGGTGGGGCCTACGAGCAGTACTTC
>TRBJ2-7|NA|TRBD2|TRBV4-1
CASSPSGGSYEQYF
TGCGCCAGCAGCCCTAGCGGGGGCTCCTACGAGCAGTACTTC
>TRBJ2-5|NA|TRBD2|TRBV7-7
CASSLGLAGRETQYF
TGTGCTAGCAGCTTAGGGTTAGCGGGAAGAGAGACCCAGTACTTC